Listed below are T cell receptor beta chains from one sample, sequenced in a study of blood T cell repertoires in COVID-19. Profiling relied on immunoSEQ multiplex PCR, and the TCRdb table lists in-frame clones only, not all of them. The sample carries some 220,000 clones, around 80% recorded once. Sample: peripheral blood. The receptors stem from a human donor in a cohort sampled during active COVID-19. The CDR3 runs from the conserved cysteine through the conserved F or W. The D gene is left open where the match is weak. The size field is filled for only some rows; it gives once, few, many or a size class.

TRBJ2-3,TRBD2,TRBV2,.,TGTGCCAGCAGTGGAAATCGGAATAGCGGGGGAACGGATACGCAGTATTTT,CASSGNRNSGGTDTQYF
TRBJ1-1,.,TRBV29-1,.,TGCAGCGTTGTGATAGGCAGGGGAAACACTGAAGCTTTCTTT,CSVVIGRGNTEAFF
TRBJ2-5,.,TRBV28,.,TGTGCCAGCAGTTTAGGGCTCGAGACCCAGTACTTC,CASSLGLETQYF
TRBJ2-5,TRBD2,TRBV11-2,.,TGTGCCAGCAGCTTAGCCCCTAGCGGGAAAGAGACCCAGTACTTC,CASSLAPSGKETQYF
TRBJ1-5,.,TRBV7-8,.,TGTGCCAGCAGCTTTGCCCCAGAAGATCAGCCCCAGCATTTT,CASSFAPEDQPQHF
TRBJ2-5,.,TRBV5-5,.,TGTGCCAGCAGCTCCACACAAGAGACCCAGTACTTC,CASSSTQETQYF
TRBJ1-6,TRBD1,TRBV19,.,TGTGCCAGTAGTATTACCGGGACAGGGGGTGGTTCACCCCTCCACTTT,CASSITGTGGGSPLHF
TRBJ2-5,.,TRBV7-2,.,TGTGCCAGCAGCTTAAACAGGGATGGGACCCAGTACTTC,CASSLNRDGTQYF
TRBJ2-2,TRBD1,TRBV6-6,.,TGTGCCAGCAGTGATACAAACAGGGGAACCGGGGAGCTGTTTTTT,CASSDTNRGTGELFF
TRBJ2-1,TRBD1,TRBV20-1,.,TGCAGGGGGAACAGGGGCAATGAGCAGTTCTTC,CRGNRGNEQFF
TRBJ1-2,.,TRBV19,.,TGTGCCAGTAGTCAGGGAACGTATGGCTACACCTTC,CASSQGTYGYTF
TRBJ2-7,TRBD1,TRBV5-1,.,TGCGCCAGCAGCAGAACCGGGACAGGGGACGGGTACGAGCAGTACTTC,CASSRTGTGDGYEQYF
TRBJ2-7,TRBD1,TRBV5-4,.,TGTGCCAGCAGCCTACCGGACAGGGGGCTTTACGAGCAGTACTTC,CASSLPDRGLYEQYF
TRBJ1-1,TRBD1,TRBV28,once,TGTGCCAGCCCCCCCGCCAGAGGGACAGGGGTTACTGAAGCTTTCTTT,CASPPARGTGVTEAFF
TRBJ2-7,.,TRBV6-5,.,TGTGCCAGCAGTTACTCCAGGGGTTACGAGCAGTACTTC,CASSYSRGYEQYF
TRBJ2-1,TRBD1,TRBV18,.,TGTGCCAGCTCAAGAGGAACAGGGACAGGTGAGCAGTTCTTC,CASSRGTGTGEQFF
TRBJ2-7,.,TRBV12-3/TRBV12-4,.,TGTGCCAGCAAAGGCACAGGGTATGGCGAGCAGTACTTC,CASKGTGYGEQYF
TRBJ2-3,.,TRBV7-3,once,TGTGCCAGCAGCCGTGGGGCGGGGACGGGGGATACGCAGTATTTT,CASSRGAGTGDTQYF
TRBJ1-4,.,TRBV30,.,TGTGCCTGGAGTCGTGGGGGCTTTAATGAAAAACTGTTTTTT,CAWSRGGFNEKLFF
TRBJ1-1,TRBD1,TRBV19,.,TGTGCCAGTAGTTTCAGGGGGCTGGACACTGAAGCTTTCTTT,CASSFRGLDTEAFF
TRBJ1-1,TRBD1,TRBV7-8,once,TGTGCCAGCAGCCCCGGACAGGGAGTGAGGAACACTGAAGCTTTCTTT,CASSPGQGVRNTEAFF
TRBJ2-1,TRBD2,TRBV2,once,TGTGCCAGCAGACAACTAGCGGGAGGGACCTACAATGAGCAGTTCTTC,CASRQLAGGTYNEQFF
TRBJ2-3,TRBD2,TRBV12-5,many,TGTGCTAGTGGTTTAGGGACTAGCGGGATTGAGGATACGCAGTATTTT,CASGLGTSGIEDTQYF
TRBJ2-2,.,TRBV24-1,.,TGTGCCACCAGTGATTGGGGTGGGAGCAGTCACACCGGGGAGCTGTTTTTT,CATSDWGGSSHTGELFF
TRBJ1-5,.,TRBV6-2/TRBV6-3,.,TGTGCCAGCAGTTACTCTGAGTTTCAGCCCCAGCATTTT,CASSYSEFQPQHF
TRBJ2-1,TRBD2,TRBV3-1/TRBV3-2,.,TGTGCCAGCAGCCCTCAACTGAGCGGGAGCTCCTACAATGAGCAGTTCTTC,CASSPQLSGSSYNEQFF
TRBJ2-7,.,TRBV7-8,once,TGTGCCAGCAGCACTCGTTTAGGGAGCTCCTACGAGCAGTACTTC,CASSTRLGSSYEQYF